This TCR beta chain derives from a study of T cell changes during pregnancy in multiple sclerosis. Germline trimming cut 2 bases from V and 4 bases from J; bases unmatched to any gene: 3. The CDR3 covers 15 residues. Germline V gene data show CDR1 as MNHNS and CDR2 as SASEGT. Sequencing used immunoSEQ multiplex PCR; TCRdb keeps in-frame clones, though not all of them. Of under 40,000 clones listed, roughly nine tenths were seen once; the top ten hold roughly an eighth. This clonotype originated in a female donor with multiple sclerosis, enrolled in a pregnancy study. The chain links TRBV6-1 to TRBJ2-3; 10 nucleotides align to TRBD2. Sample: CD8+ T cells from peripheral blood mononuclear cells, taken in the first trimester of pregnancy. The CDR3 reads CASSELAGVADTQYF. The CDR3 nucleotides read TGTGCCAGCAGTGAACTAGCGGGAGTGGCAGATACGCAGTATTTT.